Below are 20 T cell receptor beta chains sequenced from a single sample in a study of blood T cell repertoires in COVID-19. The repertoire was sequenced with immunoSEQ multiplex PCR; TCRdb's copy has only in-frame clones and lacks some. Altogether about 98,000 clones are present, around 80% being singletons, with the ten largest covering around 19%. The sequencing input was peripheral blood. These receptors were collected from a man older than 75 with acute or convalescent COVID-19.

CDR3 amino acids: CASSPGTSGRTDTQYF. Written as DNA, the CDR3 is TGCGCCAGCAGCCCTGGGACTAGCGGGAGAACAGATACGCAGTATTTT. The chain has TRBV5-1 and TRBJ2-3; 14 nucleotides match TRBD2. Looked up from germline, CDR1 is SGHRS and CDR2 is YFSETQ. This CDR3 comprises 16 residues. The trim removed 4 bases at V and 3 bases at J, leaving 4 bases unmatched.

The sample holds one count of this clone. This chain links TRBV18 with TRBJ1-1, with 7 bases identical to TRBD1. The CDR3 is 18 amino acids. Trimming took 0 bases from V and 2 from J; bases not matched to a gene: 12. Germline CDR1 is KGHSH and CDR2 is LQKENI. The CDR3 sequence: CASSPPNRGGRRNTEAFF. The CDR3 DNA sequence: TGTGCCAGCTCACCACCGAACAGGGGAGGAAGAAGAAACACTGAAGCTTTCTTT.

The chain carries TRBV3-1 (or the pseudogene TRBV3-2) and TRBJ1-1; 10 bases are shared with TRBD1. After removal of 7 bases from V and 4 bases from J, the junction contained 3 bases not matched to a gene. The V gene's germline CDR1 is LGHDT and CDR2 YNNKEL (reference sequence). The CDR3 consists of 13 residues. This CDR3 is CASIDRGRTEAFF. The CDR3 DNA reads TGTGCCAGCATCGACAGGGGGCGCACTGAAGCTTTCTTT.

The chain combines TRBV28 with TRBJ2-3; weak D call: TRBD1 (6 bases). The length of the CDR3 is 12 residues. Germline lookup yields CDR1 MDHEN and CDR2 SYDVKM. Trimming removed 4 bases from V and 6 bases from J, with 8 bases in between. The CDR3 sequence: CASSYRVDTQYF. CDR3 sequence (DNA): TGTGCCAGCAGTTACAGGGTTGATACGCAGTATTTT.

This clone was counted a few times. V gene TRBV7-7 combines with J gene TRBJ2-2; a possible D gene is TRBD2 (6 bases). The CDR3 is 15 amino acids. The V end lost 1 base, the J end lost 6 bases, and 12 bases lay between the germline ends. The V gene's germline CDR1 is SSHAT and CDR2 FNYEAQ (reference sequence). CDR3 coding DNA: TGTGCCAGCAGCTTAGAAGCGGTAGCGGCCGGGGAGCTGTTTTTT. Residues: CASSLEAVAAGELFF.

The V call is TRBV6-5, the J call TRBJ1-5; unclear D gene. Germline loops: CDR1 MNHEY, CDR2 SVGAGI. CDR3 length equals 13 residues. The V end lost 2 bases, the J end lost 9 bases, and 11 bases lay between the germline ends. The CDR3 loop is CASSYNERRPQHF. The CDR3 nucleotides read TGTGCCAGCAGTTACAACGAGAGGAGGCCCCAGCATTTT.

The genes are TRBV19 and TRBJ1-1; TRBD1 agrees at 7 bases. Germline trimming cut 3 bases from V and 4 bases from J; bases unmatched to any gene: 8. This CDR3 spans 15 amino acids. CDR1 and CDR2 from the germline V gene are LNHDA and SQIVND (reference sequence). In nucleotides, the CDR3 is TGTGCCAGTAGTATTCAGGGGGGAGCGACCACTGAAGCTTTCTTT. It is translated as CASSIQGGATTEAFF. Based on the CDR3 plus reference TRBV19 and TRBJ1-1, the full variable domain is DGGITQSPKYLFRKEGQNVTLSCEQNLNHDAMYWYRQDPGQGLRLIYYSQIVNDFQKGDIAEGYSVSREKKESFPLTVTSAQKNPTAFYLCASSIQGGATTEAFFGQGTRLTVV.

The V call is TRBV19, the J call TRBJ2-4, with TRBD2 as a possible D gene (5 bases). CDR1 is LNHDA, CDR2 SQIVND, per germline (reference sequence). The CDR3 has 15 amino acids. With 6 bases removed from V and 0 bases from J, the gap between germline ends came to 12 bases. The CDR3 loop is CASSPRGVAKNIQYF. Written as DNA, the CDR3 is TGTGCCAGTAGCCCCCGGGGAGTAGCCAAAAACATTCAGTACTTC.

The V and J genes are TRBV14 and TRBJ2-3, with D uncertain. From germline, CDR1 is SGHDN and CDR2 FVKESK. V lost 0 bases and J lost 5, with 9 bases in between. The length of the CDR3 is 14 residues. The CDR3 loop reads CASSQDRVIDTQYF. CDR3 in DNA: TGTGCCAGCAGCCAAGATCGGGTGATAGATACGCAGTATTTT.

The genes are TRBV7-2 and TRBJ1-5; D is possibly TRBD1 (6 bases). The CDR3 runs to 15 residues. The germline gives CDR1 SGHTA, CDR2 FQGNSA. V dropped 6 bases and J dropped 4 bases, with 16 bases sitting between them. CDR3 loop: CASRPGGQTNQPQHF. In DNA form, the CDR3 reads TGTGCCAGCAGACCTGGAGGACAGACTAATCAGCCCCAGCATTTT.

A few counts support this clone. This sequence joins TRBV24-1 and TRBJ2-3; TRBD1 is a possible D gene (6 bases). This CDR3 region has 14 residues. V lost 3 bases to trimming and J lost 3 bases, with 9 bases between them. CDR1 KGHDR and CDR2 SFDVKD come from the germline V gene. In DNA, the CDR3 is TGTGCCACCAGTGATCTCGGACAGACAGATACGCAGTATTTT. Amino acid sequence: CATSDLGQTDTQYF.

The chain links TRBV4-3 to TRBJ2-7; TRBD1 matches at 10 bases. The CDR3 totals 14 residues. Germline V gives CDR1 LGHNA, CDR2 YSLEER. J was trimmed by 1 base and V by 9 bases; bases with no gene match: 6. CDR3 amino acids: CASGQDRGSYEQYF. The CDR3 region has the DNA TGCGCCAGTGGGCAGGACAGGGGGTCCTACGAGCAGTACTTC.

This chain links TRBV6-5 with TRBJ2-5; 9 bases are a match to TRBD1. The CDR3 is 15 amino acids. Unmatched junction bases numbered 10, after V lost 6 bases and J lost 5 bases. Germline V gives CDR1 MNHEY, CDR2 SVGAGI. CDR3 loop: CASSRGTGRRETQYF. The CDR3 DNA sequence: TGTGCCAGCAGCAGGGGGACAGGGAGGAGGGAGACCCAGTACTTC.

This chain connects TRBV7-2 to TRBJ1-4; D uncertain. Deletions cut 5 bases from V and 4 bases from J, with 8 bases between. Germline V gene lookup returns CDR1 SGHTA and CDR2 FQGNSA. The CDR3 loop spans 13 amino acids. CDR3 residues: CASSGQYNEKLFF. The CDR3 DNA reads as TGTGCCAGCAGCGGGCAGTATAATGAAAAACTGTTTTTT.

This rearrangement joins TRBV5-1 to TRBJ1-6, with unresolved D. The ends were cut back, 2 bases at V and 10 bases at J, with 4 bases in the middle. In germline, CDR1 is SGHRS, CDR2 YFSETQ. CDR3 length: 11 amino acids. This chain's CDR3 is CASSFESPLHF. The CDR3 DNA follows: TGCGCCAGCAGCTTTGAGTCACCCCTCCACTTT.

The chain joins TRBV5-1 to TRBJ1-5; D ambiguous. Germline CDR1 and CDR2: SGHRS and YFSETQ. The CDR3 is 13 amino acids. Deletions cut 5 bases from V and 0 bases from J, with 6 bases between. As DNA, the CDR3 is TGCGCCAGCAGTTCCTATAGCAATCAGCCCCAGCATTTT. Translation gives CASSSYSNQPQHF.

The chain combines TRBV18 with TRBJ1-1, with TRBD1 identical over 7 bases. Germline CDR1 reads KGHSH; CDR2 reads LQKENI. J lost 4 bases, V lost 2 bases, and 10 bases had no gene match. The CDR3 has 16 residues. Here the CDR3 DNA reads TGTGCCAGCTCACCAACGCGACAGGGTATTGGCACTGAAGCTTTCTTT. Residues: CASSPTRQGIGTEAFF.

This clone was seen only once. This CDR3 reads CASSLVGTGTYEQYF. The CDR3 coding sequence is TGCGCCAGCAGCTTGGTCGGGACAGGTACCTACGAGCAGTACTTC. The V call is TRBV5-1, the J call TRBJ2-7; 8 nucleotides line up with TRBD1. Germline-derived CDR1 and CDR2 are SGHRS and YFSETQ. V shed 0 bases and J 2 bases; nucleotides not matched to a gene: 4. The CDR3 is 15 residues long.

This rearrangement joins TRBV19 to TRBJ2-7; D might be TRBD1 (7 bases). Germline V gene lookup returns CDR1 LNHDA and CDR2 SQIVND (reference sequence). The CDR3 contains 14 residues. V gave up 6 bases and J gave up 2 bases, with 14 bases separating them. Here the CDR3 DNA reads TGTGCCAGTAGGGAGGGACAGCCCCCCTACGAGCAGTACTTC. Amino acids: CASREGQPPYEQYF.

The V call is TRBV14, the J call TRBJ2-1, with TRBD2 matching over 8 bases. The CDR3 has 16 residues. Germline CDR1 reads SGHDN; CDR2 reads FVKESK. Trimming at V came to 6 bases and at J to 4 bases, leaving 11 bases not matched to a gene. The CDR3 coding sequence is TGTGCCAGCAGTCCAAGTCTCGCGGGGGGTTACAATGAGCAGTTCTTC. It codes for CASSPSLAGGYNEQFF.